The 32 T cell receptor beta chains listed next were all sequenced from one sample in a study of cytomegalovirus exposure and HLA in healthy donors. Profiled with immunoSEQ multiplex PCR; TCRdb holds only in-frame clones, not every one. The sample consists of under 400,000 clones, 88% of them appearing once. Sequencing was performed on PBMCs. These receptors came from a man aged 25 to 45 in good health and CMV-seronegative.

The chain has TRBV5-1 and TRBJ2-3; TRBD2 agrees at 10 bases. The V and J ends lost 0 bases and 3 bases, in that order; junction bases with no gene match: 4. Germline V lookup: CDR1 SGHRS, CDR2 YFSETQ. This CDR3 contains 16 residues. DNA of the CDR3: TGCGCCAGCAGCTTGGGTAGCGGGGGGCGGACAGATACGCAGTATTTT. It codes for CASSLGSGGRTDTQYF.

The chain uses TRBV10-1 and TRBJ2-3, with 10 bases fitting TRBD2. The germline V gene encodes CDR1 WNHNN and CDR2 SYGVQD (reference sequence). The CDR3 covers 14 residues. The ends lost 5 bases at V and 1 base at J; junction bases unmatched: 0. The CDR3 loop reads CASSLAGGTDTQYF. The DNA of the CDR3 is TGCGCCAGCAGTCTAGCGGGGGGCACAGATACGCAGTATTTT.

This clone showed up just once. The chain is built from TRBV7-9 and TRBJ2-7; TRBD2 aligns across 8 bases. V was clipped by 1 base and J by 2 bases; unmatched bases: 7. This CDR3 has 16 amino acids. Germline loops: CDR1 SEHNR, CDR2 FQNEAQ (reference sequence). The CDR3 reads CASSLEVRGATYEQYF. The CDR3 DNA reads as TGTGCCAGCAGCTTAGAAGTGCGGGGGGCGACCTACGAGCAGTACTTC. Drawing the rest from reference TRBV7-9 and TRBJ2-7, the complete variable domain is DTGVSQNPRHKITKRGQNVTFRCDPISEHNRLYWYRQTLGQGPEFLTYFQNEAQLEKSRLLSDRFSAERPKGSFSTLEIQRTEQGDSAMYLCASSLEVRGATYEQYFGPGTRLTVT.

This chain uses TRBV7-2 with TRBJ2-6; TRBD1 might be the D (5 bases). V dropped 5 bases and J dropped 0 bases, with 17 bases sitting between them. The CDR3 covers 18 residues. Germline assignment: CDR1 SGHTA and CDR2 FQGNSA. The CDR3 sequence: CASSITGLAVSGANVLTF. The CDR3 DNA is TGTGCCAGCAGCATCACAGGTTTAGCCGTCTCTGGGGCCAACGTCCTGACTTTC. The whole variable domain, filled in from reference TRBV7-2 and TRBJ2-6, reads GAGVSQSPSNKVTEKGKDVELRCDPISGHTALYWYRQSLGQGLEFLIYFQGNSAPDKSGLPSDRFSAERTGGSVSTLTIQRTQQEDSAVYLCASSITGLAVSGANVLTFGAGSRLTVL.

The gene calls are TRBV5-1 and TRBJ2-2; TRBD1 matches 8 bases. The CDR3 extends over 17 amino acids. The germline V gene has CDR1 SGHRS and CDR2 YFSETQ. V lost 4 bases and J lost 4; bases outside the gene matches: 12. The CDR3 sequence is CASSDDDRGPITGELFF. Written as DNA, the CDR3 is TGCGCCAGCAGCGACGACGACAGGGGCCCCATCACCGGGGAGCTGTTTTTT.

The chain recombines TRBV11-2 with TRBJ2-7; 13 positions agree with TRBD2. The trim removed 5 bases at V and 5 bases at J, leaving 9 bases unmatched. CDR3 size: 16 residues. Germline CDR1 and CDR2: SGHAT and FQNNGV. CDR3 in amino acids: CASSLRTSGGAHEQYF. CDR3 in DNA: TGTGCCAGCAGCCTTAGGACTAGCGGGGGTGCTCACGAGCAGTACTTC. Filled out from reference TRBV11-2 and TRBJ2-7, the complete variable domain reads EAGVAQSPRYKIIEKRQSVAFWCNPISGHATLYWYQQILGQGPKLLIQFQNNGVVDDSQLPKDRFSAERLKGVDSTLKIQPAKLEDSAVYLCASSLRTSGGAHEQYFGPGTRLTVT.

The rearrangement uses TRBV25-1 and TRBJ2-5, with a possible D match to TRBD2 (6 bases). The CDR3 consists of 18 residues. V was clipped by 6 bases and J by 6 bases, with 29 bases between them. Germline CDR1 and CDR2: MGHDK and SYGVNS. CDR3 DNA: TGTGCCAGCAGCGACGAAACCGGCAGGCCAGCGGGCGGTCAGACCCAGTACTTC. Translating gives CASSDETGRPAGGQTQYF.

The V call is TRBV7-2, the J call TRBJ2-7; no firm D call. Germline CDR1 reads SGHTA; CDR2 reads FQGNSA. The CDR3 has 15 residues. Trimming took 1 base from V and 3 from J, leaving 13 bases between them. The CDR3 reads CASSLGGLGVYEQYF. DNA for the CDR3: TGTGCCAGCAGCTTAGGAGGTCTAGGCGTCTACGAGCAGTACTTC.

The rearrangement uses TRBV29-1 and TRBJ2-1, with D possibly TRBD2 on 6 matching bases. V lost 2 bases and J lost 2, with 13 bases in between. Germline V lookup: CDR1 SQVTM, CDR2 ANQGSEA. The CDR3 sequence is 15 residues long. The CDR3 region has the DNA TGCAGCGTTGAAAGGGGACTTGCAGCCTACAATGAGCAGTTCTTC. Translating it yields CSVERGLAAYNEQFF.

V usage is TRBV5-1 and J usage is TRBJ1-1, with TRBD1 matching over 9 bases. This CDR3 region has 18 residues. Trimming removed 3 bases from V and 0 bases from J; junction bases left unmatched: 12. The germline gives CDR1 SGHRS, CDR2 YFSETQ. CDR3 bases: TGCGCCAGCAGCTCATCAAGGGGACAGGGACACATGAACACTGAAGCTTTCTTT. Protein product: CASSSSRGQGHMNTEAFF.

The chain recombines TRBV5-5 with TRBJ2-2, with 10 positions matching TRBD2. The V and J ends lost 0 bases and 5 bases, in that order; junction bases with no gene match: 4. The V gene's germline CDR1 is SGHKS and CDR2 YYEKEE (reference sequence). This CDR3 comprises 16 residues. Here the CDR3 DNA reads TGTGCCAGCAGCTTGGCACTAGCGGGGTATACCGGGGAGCTGTTTTTT. This translates into CASSLALAGYTGELFF.

The chain couples TRBV9 to TRBJ1-1; a possible D gene is TRBD1 (6 bases). This CDR3 region has 15 residues. Germline CDR1 reads SGDLS; CDR2 reads YYNGEE. Trimming removed 3 bases at V and 1 base at J, with 13 bases between. DNA for the CDR3: TGTGCCAGCAGCGGGGGGCTGCGGACGAACACTGAAGCTTTCTTT. It is translated as CASSGGLRTNTEAFF. Together with reference TRBV9 and TRBJ1-1, the CDR3 gives the full variable domain: DSGVTQTPKHLITATGQRVTLRCSPRSGDLSVYWYQQSLDQGLQFLIQYYNGEERAKGNILERFSAQQFPDLHSELNLSSLELGDSALYFCASSGGLRTNTEAFFGQGTRLTVV.

In DNA form, the CDR3 reads TGCGCCACCTCAGGGTACAATGAGCAGTTCTTC. This encodes CATSGYNEQFF. The chain joins TRBV10-2 to TRBJ2-1; D might be TRBD1 (5 bases). Germline CDR1 is WSHSY and CDR2 is SAAADI. V dropped 10 bases and J dropped 4 bases, with 8 bases sitting between them. CDR3 size: 11 residues.

Only a few counts were recorded for this clone. The chain joins TRBV5-1 to TRBJ1-6; TRBD1 matches 8 bases. CDR1 SGHRS and CDR2 YFSETQ come from the germline V gene. The CDR3 spans 15 residues. Trimming at V came to 2 bases and at J to 9 bases, leaving 7 bases not matched to a gene. The CDR3 nucleotides are TGCGCCAGCAGCTTAGGGCAGGGGGCGGCTTCACCCCTCCACTTT. Translation: CASSLGQGAASPLHF.

This clone was seen once. The chain recombines TRBV7-9 with TRBJ2-7, with D possibly TRBD1 on 5 matching bases. Germline-derived CDR1 and CDR2 are SEHNR and FQNEAQ (reference sequence). The CDR3 spans 14 residues. Trimming took off 3 bases at V and 1 base at J, with 10 bases between the two ends. CDR3 sequence: CASSLGLPSYEQYF. CDR3 bases: TGTGCCAGCAGCTTGGGGCTTCCATCCTACGAGCAGTACTTC. The full variable domain, completed using reference TRBV7-9 and TRBJ2-7, is DTGVSQNPRHKITKRGQNVTFRCDPISEHNRLYWYRQTLGQGPEFLTYFQNEAQLEKSRLLSDRFSAERPKGSFSTLEIQRTEQGDSAMYLCASSLGLPSYEQYFGPGTRLTVT.

The chain carries TRBV27 and TRBJ2-4, with D tentatively TRBD2 (5 bases). Trimming took 6 bases from V and 6 from J, leaving 24 bases between them. CDR1 is MNHEY, CDR2 SMNVEV, per germline (reference sequence). CDR3 length: 17 residues. The CDR3 DNA is TGTGCCAGCAGCCCAATGGAGGATTTCTTGGGGAGAAACATTCAGTACTTC. Translating it yields CASSPMEDFLGRNIQYF.

The chain couples TRBV6-4 to TRBJ1-3, with D possibly matching TRBD1 (5 bases). V dropped 3 bases and J dropped 2 bases, with 11 bases sitting between them. The CDR3 length is 15 residues. The germline V gene has CDR1 MRHNA and CDR2 SNTAGT. CDR3 coding DNA: TGTGCCAGCAGTGAGGCAGGGCCACCTGGAAACACCATATATTTT. This gives the protein CASSEAGPPGNTIYF.

CDR3 sequence reads: CASSKLGGVRFSYEQYF. The CDR3 nucleotides read TGTGCCAGCAGCAAATTAGGGGGGGTTCGGTTTTCCTACGAGCAGTACTTC. The chain links TRBV21-1 to TRBJ2-7; the table calls TRBD2, which could not be checked here. TRBV21-1 is annotated as a pseudogene. The CDR3 has 17 residues.

The V gene is TRBV12-2, the J gene TRBJ1-2; whether TRBD1, the table's D call, matches the DNA was not checked. TRBV12-2 is labeled a pseudogene. The CDR3 has 12 residues. CDR3 amino acids: CASRLDSYGYTF. CDR3 sequence (DNA): TGTGCAAGTCGCTTAGACAGTTATGGCTACACCTTC.

This clone was detected only a few times. The chain recombines TRBV18 with TRBJ1-3; 7 nucleotides align to TRBD1. CDR3 length: 13 amino acids. Germline V gene lookup returns CDR1 KGHSH and CDR2 LQKENI. V shed 3 bases, J shed 7 bases, and the junction held 3 bases outside the gene matches. The CDR3 loop is CASSPGQRNTIYF. The CDR3 DNA sequence: TGTGCCAGCTCACCGGGACAGAGGAACACCATATATTTT.

This sequence joins TRBV6-6 and TRBJ1-2; 7 positions agree with TRBD1. The germline V gene has CDR1 MNHNY and CDR2 SVGAGI (reference sequence). The CDR3 consists of 16 residues. The V and J ends lost 0 bases and 0 bases, in that order; junction bases with no gene match: 4. The CDR3 sequence: CASSYSGGLPNYGYTF. The DNA of the CDR3 is TGTGCCAGCAGTTACTCAGGGGGCCTCCCTAACTATGGCTACACCTTC.

The chain is built from TRBV5-5 and TRBJ2-2; the D gene is possibly TRBD2 (5 bases). Trimming cost V 0 bases and J 1 base, with 10 bases left between them. Germline loops: CDR1 SGHKS, CDR2 YYEKEE (reference sequence). The CDR3 has 16 residues. As DNA, the CDR3 is TGTGCCAGCAGCTTGGTGACTGGACTGAACACCGGGGAGCTGTTTTTT. Amino acid sequence: CASSLVTGLNTGELFF.

V is TRBV28 and J is TRBJ1-1; a possible D gene is TRBD1 (5 bases). This CDR3 has 18 amino acids. Trimming cost V 3 bases and J 1 base, with 21 bases left between them. CDR1 and CDR2 (germline): MDHEN, SYDVKM. CDR3 sequence (DNA): TGTGCCAGCAGTTTGGGGCTCGGCTCTGTCCGTACGAACACTGAAGCTTTCTTT. It codes for CASSLGLGSVRTNTEAFF.

The chain links TRBV6-6 to TRBJ2-3, with TRBD2 matching over 10 bases. Germline assignment: CDR1 MNHNY and CDR2 SVGAGI (reference sequence). Germline trimming cut 5 bases from V and 3 bases from J; bases unmatched to any gene: 5. The CDR3 has 15 residues. The CDR3, as DNA: TGTGCCAGCAGTCGGACTAGCGGAGTAACAGATACGCAGTATTTT. It is translated as CASSRTSGVTDTQYF.

This CDR3 is CASKPWEGKNTEAFF. In nucleotides, the CDR3 is TGTGCCAGTAAACCATGGGAGGGAAAGAACACTGAAGCTTTCTTT. The chain has TRBV19 and TRBJ1-1; D gene ambiguous. This CDR3 is built from 15 residues. Deletions cut 7 bases from V and 1 base from J, with 16 bases between. The germline V gene encodes CDR1 LNHDA and CDR2 SQIVND (reference sequence).

This clone was seen just once. The J gene is TRBJ1-1, the V gene TRBV7-9, with TRBD1 matching over 7 bases. The trim removed 8 bases at V and 2 bases at J, leaving 5 bases unmatched. The CDR3 loop spans 13 amino acids. CDR1 is SEHNR, CDR2 FQNEAQ, per germline (reference sequence). CDR3 DNA: TGTGCCAGCTCTCAGGGGGTTAACACTGAAGCTTTCTTT. Amino acid sequence: CASSQGVNTEAFF.

V and J are TRBV6-5 and TRBJ1-2, with a possible D match to TRBD1 (5 bases). The CDR3 has 12 residues. Trimming took off 5 bases at V and 5 bases at J, with 9 bases between the two ends. The V gene's germline CDR1 is MNHEY and CDR2 SVGAGI. Written as DNA, the CDR3 is TGTGCCAGCAGTCAGGGCCCTTATGGCTACACCTTC. Residues: CASSQGPYGYTF.

The rearrangement uses TRBV7-2 and TRBJ2-6; TRBD1 matches 7 bases. Germline V CDR1 and CDR2: SGHTA, FQGNSA. The CDR3 is made up of 15 amino acids. With 6 bases clipped from V and 3 bases from J, the junction kept 5 bases outside the gene matches. CDR3 sequence: CASRNTGVGANVLTF. CDR3 coding DNA: TGTGCCAGCAGAAATACAGGGGTTGGGGCCAACGTCCTGACTTTC. The whole variable domain, remainder taken from reference TRBV7-2 and TRBJ2-6, is GAGVSQSPSNKVTEKGKDVELRCDPISGHTALYWYRQSLGQGLEFLIYFQGNSAPDKSGLPSDRFSAERTGGSVSTLTIQRTQQEDSAVYLCASRNTGVGANVLTFGAGSRLTVL.

The chain links TRBV19 to TRBJ2-1; 9 nucleotides align to TRBD1. This CDR3 region has 16 residues. J gave up 7 bases and V 7 bases, and 14 bases lay outside the gene matches. The germline CDR1 and CDR2 sequences are LNHDA and SQIVND (reference sequence). The CDR3 sequence: CASTPWGQGKGNEQFF. The CDR3, as DNA: TGTGCCAGTACTCCTTGGGGACAGGGAAAAGGTAATGAGCAGTTCTTC.

V is TRBV5-4 and J is TRBJ2-7; 7 bases are shared with TRBD2. V lost 4 bases, J lost 5 bases, and 9 bases stayed unmatched. The CDR3 runs 14 residues. Germline assignment: CDR1 SGHNT and CDR2 YYREEE (reference sequence). The CDR3 here is CASSPERGTHEQYF. CDR3 coding DNA: TGTGCCAGCAGCCCCGAGCGGGGAACCCACGAGCAGTACTTC.

This clone was seen a few times. V is TRBV2 and J is TRBJ1-2; 10 nucleotides line up with TRBD1. Germline V CDR1 and CDR2: SNHLY, FYNNEI. The CDR3 runs to 14 residues. J lost 3 bases, V lost 4 bases, and 2 bases had no gene match. The CDR3 DNA sequence: TGTGCCAGCAGTGCCGGGACAGGGGACTATGGCTACACCTTC. As protein: CASSAGTGDYGYTF.

The chain uses TRBV5-4 and TRBJ2-1, with 9 bases aligning to TRBD2. The CDR3 spans 15 residues. The V gene end was trimmed by 4 bases and the J gene end by 6 bases; junction bases not matched to a gene: 8. Germline values: CDR1 SGHNT, CDR2 YYREEE (reference sequence). CDR3 sequence (DNA): TGTGCCAGCAGCCTTGATAGCGGGGGCGCCAATGAGCAGTTCTTC. Its translation: CASSLDSGGANEQFF.